These T cell receptor beta chains were read from a single sample in a study of vaccination and CD4 T cells after COVID-19. These receptors have no identified antigens. TCRdb fed the PCR reads into MiXCR, producing one record per CDR3 protein. This sample has approximately 15,000 distinct CDR3 sequences, with more than 40% found just once. The sample was CD4+ T cells from blood, cultured in vitro, taken before SARS-CoV-2 vaccination. The receptors were gathered from a human donor who had recovered from COVID-19. Both conserved end residues are part of each CDR3. The D gene is left open where the match is weak. Rows may omit the clone size; those that give it use once, few, many or a size class.

V,size,J,D,DNA,CDR3
TRBV14,.,TRBJ1-2,.,TGTGCCAGCAGCCAAGGCCCGAGCTCTGGCTACACCTTC,CASSQGPSSGYTF
TRBV11-3,.,TRBJ1-1,.,TGTGCCAGCAGCTTAGGAAAGAGACGGCCGAACACTGAAGCTTTCTTT,CASSLGKRRPNTEAFF
TRBV20-1,.,TRBJ1-2,TRBD1,TGCAGTGCTAGTTTGCAGGGGGTGGAGTATGGCTACACCTTC,CSASLQGVEYGYTF
TRBV20-1,few,TRBJ2-3,.,TGCAGTGCTAGAGCACCATACACAGATACGCAGTATTTT,CSARAPYTDTQYF
TRBV20-1,few,TRBJ2-2,TRBD2,TGCAGTGCTAGAGTTATAGCGGGGGACGCCGGGGAGCTGTTTTTT,CSARVIAGDAGELFF
TRBV11-2,.,TRBJ1-2,.,TGTGCCAGCAGCACGTCGACGAGGAACTCCTTCTATGGCTACACCTTC,CASSTSTRNSFYGYTF
TRBV7-9,few,TRBJ1-2,TRBD1,TGTGCCAGCAGCTTGCAAGGACAGGGGTATAACTATGGCTACACCTTC,CASSLQGQGYNYGYTF
TRBV28,.,TRBJ2-3,TRBD2,TGTGCCAGCAGGTCCGGACTAGGGATGTCTTCCGATACGCAGTATTTT,CASRSGLGMSSDTQYF
TRBV7-2,few,TRBJ2-1,TRBD2,TGTGCCAGCATCCTTAGCGGGAGGCCTCGAAATGAGCAGTTCTTC,CASILSGRPRNEQFF
TRBV7-2,few,TRBJ1-5,.,TGTGCCAGCAGCTTAGATTATCAGCCCCAGCATTTT,CASSLDYQPQHF
TRBV6-4,few,TRBJ2-2,.,TGTGCCAGCAGTGCGACTATCCGCGGGGAGCTGTTTTTT,CASSATIRGELFF
TRBV19,.,TRBJ2-3,.,TGTGCCAGTAGCCCCGTGGTGAAACCGGCTATAACTGCAGATACGCAGTATTTT,CASSPVVKPAITADTQYF
TRBV7-8,few,TRBJ1-2,TRBD1,TGTGCCAGCAGCTTAGCTGACAGGGCCCATGGCTACACCTTC,CASSLADRAHGYTF
TRBV30,once,TRBJ2-7,.,TGTGCCTGGGGTACAAAACCTTACGAGCAGTACTTC,CAWGTKPYEQYF
TRBV7-9,.,TRBJ1-6,TRBD1,TGTGCCAGCAGCCTCTGGACAGGGGCTGGTAATTCACCCCTCCACTTT,CASSLWTGAGNSPLHF
TRBV6-1,.,TRBJ1-6,.,TGTGCCAGCACTCCCGAGGGGGGAATCGGTTCACCCCTCCACTTT,CASTPEGGIGSPLHF
TRBV27,.,TRBJ1-6,.,TGTGCCAGCACCGCGACAGCGAGCTCCTATAATTCGCCCCTCCACTTT,CASTATASSYNSPLHF
TRBV11-3,.,TRBJ2-1,.,TGTGCCAGCAGCTTGGGTACGGGAGTCTTTAGTGAGCAGTTCTTC,CASSLGTGVFSEQFF
TRBV7-2,few,TRBJ2-7,TRBD1,TGTGCCAGCAGCTCCCGTCCCGGGACAGGGTACGAGCAGTACTTC,CASSSRPGTGYEQYF
TRBV6-1,few,TRBJ2-5,TRBD2,TGTGCCAGCAGAGCGCCGGGACTAGCGGACCAAGAGACCCAGTACTTC,CASRAPGLADQETQYF
TRBV6-2/TRBV6-3,few,TRBJ2-3,TRBD1,TGTGCCAGCAGACCCGGGACAGGGAGCACAGATACGCAGTATTTT,CASRPGTGSTDTQYF
TRBV7-9,.,TRBJ1-2,.,TGTGCCAGCACCGACGTCTTATATGGCTACACCTTC,CASTDVLYGYTF
TRBV20-1,.,TRBJ2-7,TRBD2,TGCAGTGCTAGTGACTGGGGGAGGGCCTCTTACGAGCAGTACTTC,CSASDWGRASYEQYF
TRBV20-1,few,TRBJ2-5,TRBD2,TGCAGTGCTAGAGCGGTTCGAGCGGGAGGCCTTATCCAAGAGACCCAGTACTTC,CSARAVRAGGLIQETQYF
TRBV27,few,TRBJ1-3,.,TGTGCCAGCAGCACAGGTCCCTCTGGAAACACCATATATTTT,CASSTGPSGNTIYF
TRBV6-5,.,TRBJ2-7,TRBD1,TGTGCCAGCAGTTACGGGACAGGGGTTGACGAGCAGTACTTC,CASSYGTGVDEQYF
TRBV7-2,few,TRBJ2-7,TRBD1,TGTGCCAGCAGCTTAGCGTCAGGCGGACAGGGGCTTTCCGAGCAGTACTTC,CASSLASGGQGLSEQYF
TRBV7-8,.,TRBJ2-3,TRBD2,TGTGCCAGCAGCCCCAGAAGCGGGGGCGCTGGTGATACGCAGTATTTT,CASSPRSGGAGDTQYF
TRBV20-1,few,TRBJ1-1,TRBD1,TGCAGTGCTAGAAATTGGGACAGGGCCACTGAAGCTTTCTTT,CSARNWDRATEAFF
TRBV6-1,.,TRBJ2-3,.,TGTGCCAGCAGGAACAGGGCCCCTAGCACAGATACGCAGTATTTT,CASRNRAPSTDTQYF
TRBV27,.,TRBJ2-1,.,TGTGCCAGCAGTTTGGGGACCCGATTAAGAGGGAATGAGCAGTTCTTC,CASSLGTRLRGNEQFF
TRBV7-2,.,TRBJ2-2,.,TGTGCCAGCAGCCCGGGACCGGACACCGGGGAGCTGTTTTTT,CASSPGPDTGELFF
TRBV6-2/TRBV6-3,.,TRBJ2-7,TRBD1,TGTGCCAGCAGAGACTACCGGGACAGGGGCAAGCACGAGCAGTACTTC,CASRDYRDRGKHEQYF
TRBV29-1,.,TRBJ2-3,.,TGCAGCGTTGAGAGGGGAGGAGAAGATACGCAGTATTTT,CSVERGGEDTQYF
TRBV27,.,TRBJ2-7,.,TGTGCCAGCAGTTCGACAGGCCGCTCCTACGAGCAGTACTTC,CASSSTGRSYEQYF
TRBV6-2/TRBV6-3,.,TRBJ2-1,.,TGTGCCAGCAGCCAGATCCATGAGCAGTTCTTC,CASSQIHEQFF
TRBV7-2,.,TRBJ1-2,TRBD1,TGTGCCAGCAGCGACCGACAGGGATCCTATGGCTACACCTTC,CASSDRQGSYGYTF
TRBV11-3,.,TRBJ2-7,TRBD2,TGTGCCAGCACCCACCGGGGAGGGCCGAGGTGGCACGAGCAGTACTTC,CASTHRGGPRWHEQYF
TRBV28,.,TRBJ1-5,.,TGTGCCAGCAAAGAGGGCGGAAATAGCAATCAGCCCCAGCATTTT,CASKEGGNSNQPQHF
TRBV29-1,.,TRBJ1-1,TRBD1,TGCAGCGTTGAATCGGACAGGGAGAAAGCTTTCTTT,CSVESDREKAFF
TRBV7-2,.,TRBJ2-3,TRBD2,TGTGCCAGCAGCAAAGATCTAGCGGGTCGAGATACGCAGTATTTT,CASSKDLAGRDTQYF
TRBV6-1,few,TRBJ1-2,.,TGTGCCAGCTGGGGGGTCGTCTATGGCTACACCTTC,CASWGVVYGYTF